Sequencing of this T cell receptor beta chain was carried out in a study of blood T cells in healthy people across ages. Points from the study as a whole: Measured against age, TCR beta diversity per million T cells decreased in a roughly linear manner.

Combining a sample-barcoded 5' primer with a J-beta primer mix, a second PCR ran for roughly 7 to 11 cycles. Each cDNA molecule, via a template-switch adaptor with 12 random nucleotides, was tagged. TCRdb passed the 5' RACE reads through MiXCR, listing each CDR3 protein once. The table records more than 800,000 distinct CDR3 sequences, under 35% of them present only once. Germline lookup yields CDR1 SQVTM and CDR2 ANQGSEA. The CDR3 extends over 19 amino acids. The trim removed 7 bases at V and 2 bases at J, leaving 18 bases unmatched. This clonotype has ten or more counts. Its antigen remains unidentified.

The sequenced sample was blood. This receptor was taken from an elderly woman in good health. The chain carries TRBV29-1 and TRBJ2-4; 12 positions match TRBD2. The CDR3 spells CSASTLVLAGGISKNIQYF. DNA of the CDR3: TGCAGCGCCTCGACACTAGTTCTAGCGGGGGGGATCTCCAAAAACATTCAGTACTTC. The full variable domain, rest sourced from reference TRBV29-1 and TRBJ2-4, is SAVISQKPSRDICQRGTSLTIQCQVDSQVTMMFWYRQQPGQSLTLIATANQGSEATYESGFVIDKFPISRPNLTFSTLTVSNMSPEDSSIYLCSASTLVLAGGISKNIQYFGAGTRLSVL.